The clone carrying this T cell receptor (beta chain) was picked up a small number of times. Its specificity is not known. The CDR3 runs 15 residues. The V gene's germline CDR1 is MNHNY and CDR2 SVGAGI (reference sequence). The V gene end was trimmed by 2 bases and the J gene end by 2 bases; junction bases not matched to a gene: 4. A multiplex PCR was run with 60 Vbeta primers and 13 Jbeta primers. Per the original methods: Around 10 million shared chains were among approximately 87 million unique TCR beta chains counted in a later analysis. The assay was immunoSEQ multiplex PCR, and TCRdb's table has in-frame clones only and misses some. That table gives V, J and clone size, and the DNA gave D and trimming. The table has more than 110,000 clones, approximately 77% seen once. The data originate from a study of cytomegalovirus exposure and HLA in healthy donors. Regarding the study as a whole: As a later analysis showed, a missense DCLRE1C variant was linked to trimming of TCR beta V- and J-genes.

The chain carries TRBV6-6 and TRBJ2-7; 9 positions match TRBD1. The sample comprised PBMCs. The TCR comes from a woman in her forties or fifties in good health and CMV-seronegative. This CDR3 is CASSYPGTGTYEQYF. The DNA for the CDR3 is TGTGCCAGCAGTTACCCCGGGACAGGGACCTACGAGCAGTACTTC.